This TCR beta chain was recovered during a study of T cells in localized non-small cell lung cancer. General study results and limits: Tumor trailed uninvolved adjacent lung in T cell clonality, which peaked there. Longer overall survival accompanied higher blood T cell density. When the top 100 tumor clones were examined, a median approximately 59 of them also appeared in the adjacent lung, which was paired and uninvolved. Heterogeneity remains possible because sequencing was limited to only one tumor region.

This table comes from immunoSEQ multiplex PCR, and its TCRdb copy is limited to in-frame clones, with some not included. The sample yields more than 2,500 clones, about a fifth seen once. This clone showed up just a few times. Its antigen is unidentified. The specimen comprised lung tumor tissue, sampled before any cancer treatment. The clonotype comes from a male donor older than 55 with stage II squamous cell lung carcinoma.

CDR3 DNA: TGTGCCAGCAGTGCAGGACAGTCACCCTACGAGCAGTACTTC. This sequence encodes CASSAGQSPYEQYF. V is TRBV9 and J is TRBJ2-7, with D possibly matching TRBD1 (6 bases). CDR3 size: 14 residues. V lost 5 bases and J 2 bases, leaving 14 bases between the germline ends. Germline V gene data show CDR1 as SGDLS and CDR2 as YYNGEE.